A selection of T cell receptor beta chains follows, all from one sample in a study of T cell changes during pregnancy in multiple sclerosis. Clones were sequenced by immunoSEQ multiplex PCR, and TCRdb holds only the in-frame ones, with some missing. The sample holds 40,000 to 55,000 clones; less than 95% are singletons and the top ten take approximately 2.9%. The specimen comprised CD8+ T cells from peripheral blood mononuclear cells, sampled in the second trimester of pregnancy. These receptors originate from a female donor with multiple sclerosis, enrolled in a pregnancy study. Both conserved end residues are part of each CDR3. The D gene is left open where the match is weak. The size field is filled for only some rows; it gives once, few, many or a size class.

CDR3nt	CDR3aa	abundance	d_gene	j_gene	v_gene
TGTGCCAGCAGCTTCGGCGGGGGCAGGGGTAGCTCTGGGGCCAACGTCCTGACTTTC	CASSFGGGRGSSGANVLTF	.	.	TRBJ2-6	TRBV5-5
TGTGCCAGTAGTGTGACTAGCGGGGGGTACGAGCAGTACTTC	CASSVTSGGYEQYF	.	TRBD2	TRBJ2-7	TRBV19
TGCGCCAGCAGCCAACCAGGGACAGAGAGGTTGTACGAGCAGTACTTC	CASSQPGTERLYEQYF	.	TRBD1	TRBJ2-7	TRBV4-1
TGTGCCAGCAGCCTGAATCCGGCTGAAGCTTTCTTT	CASSLNPAEAFF	.	.	TRBJ1-1	TRBV5-4
TGTGCCATCAGTGAGATCGGAGGAAGTACACCTAACTATGGCTACACCTTC	CAISEIGGSTPNYGYTF	.	.	TRBJ1-2	TRBV10-3
TGTGCCATCAGCGACCCACCTGGGGGGGATACGCAGTATTTT	CAISDPPGGDTQYF	.	.	TRBJ2-3	TRBV10-3
TGTGCCAGCAGCCCCTTCACAGGGGGGAGCGAGACCCAGTACTTC	CASSPFTGGSETQYF	.	TRBD1	TRBJ2-5	TRBV7-3
TGTGCCACCACTCGGGACAGCGATTTAAACACTGAAGCTTTCTTT	CATTRDSDLNTEAFF	few	TRBD1	TRBJ1-1	TRBV25-1
TGTGCCAGCAGGAACCCTATGGGCAGGGACACCGGGGAGCTGTTTTTT	CASRNPMGRDTGELFF	.	.	TRBJ2-2	TRBV7-6
TGTGCCAGCAGCCCCGGGGCAGGGGCGGACACCGGGGAGCTGTTTTTT	CASSPGAGADTGELFF	once	.	TRBJ2-2	TRBV5-6
TGTGCCAGCAGCTTAGCGGACGGACAGCCGTACTATGGCTACACCTTC	CASSLADGQPYYGYTF	.	.	TRBJ1-2	TRBV7-9
TGTGCCAGCACCCCGGTAGCGGATGCCTACGAGCAGTACTTC	CASTPVADAYEQYF	.	.	TRBJ2-7	TRBV9
TGCGCCAGCAGCCAAGATTTGTACAGTGGAAACACCATATATTTT	CASSQDLYSGNTIYF	.	.	TRBJ1-3	TRBV4-3
TGCGCCAGCAGCCAGGCAGGGGGCGAGAGCTCCTACGAGCAGTACTTC	CASSQAGGESSYEQYF	.	TRBD1	TRBJ2-7	TRBV4-1
TGTGCCAGCAGTTACTCGGGGGGACCCTACGAGCAGTACTTC	CASSYSGGPYEQYF	.	.	TRBJ2-7	TRBV6-5
TGCGCCAGCAGCCAAGATCGGGGTAGCTCCTATAATTCACCCCTCCACTTT	CASSQDRGSSYNSPLHF	.	.	TRBJ1-6	TRBV4-3
TGTGCCAGCAGTCAGTGGGGCCAGGCCTACGAGCAGTACTTC	CASSQWGQAYEQYF	.	.	TRBJ2-7	TRBV27
TGCGCCAGCAGCCAAGGGGCAGGAGGGTATCAGCCCCAGCATTTT	CASSQGAGGYQPQHF	.	.	TRBJ1-5	TRBV4-3
TGTGCCAGCAGCTTATGGGGACAGGGGGCTCGAGAGACCCAGTACTTC	CASSLWGQGARETQYF	.	TRBD1	TRBJ2-5	TRBV7-2
TGTGCCAGCAGCGTGGGGACTCGAACGTGGGAGACCCAGTACTTC	CASSVGTRTWETQYF	.	.	TRBJ2-5	TRBV5-6
TGTGCCAGCAGCGTAGAGGGGGCCAAAACTGAAGCTTTCTTT	CASSVEGAKTEAFF	.	TRBD1	TRBJ1-1	TRBV9
TGCGCCAGCAGCCAAGAAGCCCCGGGGGGAGGCAATCAGCCCCAGCATTTT	CASSQEAPGGGNQPQHF	.	.	TRBJ1-5	TRBV4-1
TGTGCCAGCAGCCCCCAGATTAACCAAGAGACCCAGTACTTC	CASSPQINQETQYF	.	.	TRBJ2-5	TRBV7-2
TGTGCCAGCAGCTTAGCGGCTGGCAGGGACACTGAAGCTTTCTTT	CASSLAAGRDTEAFF	.	.	TRBJ1-1	TRBV13
TGCGCCAGCAGACAGGGTCCAACCTACGAGCAGTACTTC	CASRQGPTYEQYF	.	.	TRBJ2-7	TRBV5-1
TGTGCCAGCAGCTCAAGACAGGGTCGCGAGCAGTACTTC	CASSSRQGREQYF	.	TRBD1	TRBJ2-7	TRBV7-9
TGCAGCGTTGCCGGGACTCAGGATACCTCTGGAAACACCATATATTTT	CSVAGTQDTSGNTIYF	.	.	TRBJ1-3	TRBV29-1